These T cell receptor beta chains were read from a single sample in a study of blood T cells in healthy people across ages. TCRdb independently ran MiXCR on the 5' RACE reads; one entry per CDR3 protein. The sample consists of approximately 800,000 distinct CDR3 sequences, about a quarter of them appearing once. The same sample was also used in a study of T cells of mothers and their children.

The sample consisted of blood. The origin of the receptors is a boy aged 5-17 years in good health. The CDR3 runs from the conserved cysteine through the conserved F or W. A D gene is named only where the DNA matches it firmly. Clone size is stated in some rows and not others, as once, few, many or a class when expanded.

v_gene	abundance	j_gene	d_gene	CDR3nt	CDR3aa
TRBV29-1	many	TRBJ1-1	TRBD1	TGCAGCGTTGAACGGTCAGGGGGAAGGACTGAAGCTTTCTTT	CSVERSGGRTEAFF
TRBV7-2	few	TRBJ2-7	-	TGTGCCAGCAGCCGCCGGACAGCCTACTCCTACGAGCAGTACTTC	CASSRRTAYSYEQYF
TRBV20-1	-	TRBJ2-7	-	TGCAGTGCTAGGGGTCTGGCCAGGGTGGTCTACGAGCAGTACTTC	CSARGLARVVYEQYF
TRBV27	-	TRBJ2-7	-	TGTGCCAGCAGTTCGTCCCGATTGGGGGACGAGCAGTACTTC	CASSSSRLGDEQYF
TRBV18	many	TRBJ2-2	-	TGTGCCAGCTCGAGGGACGGGAACACCGGGGAGCTGTTTTTT	CASSRDGNTGELFF
TRBV27	-	TRBJ2-5	TRBD2	TGTGCCAGCAGTATCGGGACTAGTGGTGAGACCCAGTACTTC	CASSIGTSGETQYF
TRBV7-9	-	TRBJ2-4	TRBD1	TGTGCCAGCAGTTCGACAGGGGAGGCAAAAAACATTCAGTACTTC	CASSSTGEAKNIQYF
TRBV5-4	-	TRBJ2-4	-	TGTGCCAGCAGCTTGGACAGGGACAAAAACATTCAGTACTTC	CASSLDRDKNIQYF
TRBV6-6	few	TRBJ2-3	TRBD2	TGTGCCAGCAGCCAACAACTAGCGGGGAACACAGATACGCAGTATTTT	CASSQQLAGNTDTQYF
TRBV24-1	few	TRBJ2-1	TRBD2	TGTGCCACCAGTGGATCGGGACTAGCGAGCGATGAGCAGTTCTTC	CATSGSGLASDEQFF
TRBV5-1	-	TRBJ1-2	TRBD1	TGCGCCAGCAGCTACGTATCGGGACAGGGTTATGGCTACACCTTC	CASSYVSGQGYGYTF
TRBV2	few	TRBJ2-7	TRBD1	TGTGCCAGCGCTGACAGACAGGGGTCCTACGAGCAGTACTTC	CASADRQGSYEQYF
TRBV9	few	TRBJ2-7	-	TGTGCCAGCAGCCTAGAGACAGGAACCCCCTACGAGCAGTACTTC	CASSLETGTPYEQYF
TRBV20-1	-	TRBJ2-5	-	TGCAGTGCTAGTCGGGGACGCCAAGAGACCCAGTACTTC	CSASRGRQETQYF
TRBV28	few	TRBJ2-7	-	TGTGCCAGCACCTCGACAGGTCCTCCCTACGAGCAGTACTTC	CASTSTGPPYEQYF
TRBV24-1	few	TRBJ2-5	TRBD1	TGTGCCACCAGTGGGACAGGAGAGACCCAGTACTTC	CATSGTGETQYF
TRBV7-6	-	TRBJ2-7	-	TGTGCCAGCAGCTTAGAAAGTCTCTCCTACGAGCAGTACTTC	CASSLESLSYEQYF
TRBV15	few	TRBJ2-7	TRBD1	TGTGCCACCCGGCCGGGACAGGGCCCTCACGAGCAGTACTTC	CATRPGQGPHEQYF
TRBV5-1	-	TRBJ1-6	-	TGCGCCAGCAGCCAGGGCCCAGGGATGAGTAATTCACCCCTCCACTTT	CASSQGPGMSNSPLHF
TRBV28	-	TRBJ2-6	-	TGTGCCAGCAGTCCCGGCAGGGGCAACGCTGGGGCCAACGTCCTGACTTTC	CASSPGRGNAGANVLTF
TRBV7-2	few	TRBJ2-5	TRBD2	TGTGCCAGCGGCTTAGGTCTAGCGGGGGGGCTCCCAGAGACCCAGTACTTC	CASGLGLAGGLPETQYF
TRBV10-3	few	TRBJ2-5	-	TGTGCCATCAGTGAGTCGGACAGGGAGGGAGAGACCCAGTACTTC	CAISESDREGETQYF
TRBV15	few	TRBJ2-2	-	TGTGCCACCAGCAGAGATCGGTCCGGGACGACCAACACCGGGGAGCTGTTTTTT	CATSRDRSGTTNTGELFF